This T cell receptor beta chain is from a study of Ad26.COV2.S vaccination and SARS-CoV-2 variants. Overall study findings and caveats: Placebo recipients had lower spike-specific TCR breadth than vaccine recipients.

A word on this clone: Its antigen is unidentified.

The assay was immunoSEQ multiplex PCR, and TCRdb's table has in-frame clones only and misses some. The data show 300,000 to 400,000 clones, with around 84% seen just once and 3% to 4% held by the top ten. The CDR3 is 13 amino acids. The germline V and J ends were trimmed by 10 bases and 6 bases, with 18 bases remaining between them. Treatment indicated: over 15 received Ad26.COV2.S at low or high dose, single or two shots; about 5 received placebo; per-sample allocation not given. Day 63 after the first injection of vaccine or placebo was the sampling time. Wuhan-strain spike was delivered by a replication-incompetent Ad26 vector.

The material was peripheral blood, obtained in a trial of Ad26.COV2.S vaccine versus placebo. The receptor comes from a person between 18 and 65 years old who received the Ad26.COV2.S COVID-19 vaccine or a placebo. This rearrangement joins TRBV12-3 or TRBV12-4 to TRBJ1-1; a possible D gene is TRBD1 (5 bases). CDR3 sequence: CAIQWGRPAEAFF. CDR3 nucleotides: TGTGCCATCCAGTGGGGCAGGCCCGCTGAAGCTTTCTTT.